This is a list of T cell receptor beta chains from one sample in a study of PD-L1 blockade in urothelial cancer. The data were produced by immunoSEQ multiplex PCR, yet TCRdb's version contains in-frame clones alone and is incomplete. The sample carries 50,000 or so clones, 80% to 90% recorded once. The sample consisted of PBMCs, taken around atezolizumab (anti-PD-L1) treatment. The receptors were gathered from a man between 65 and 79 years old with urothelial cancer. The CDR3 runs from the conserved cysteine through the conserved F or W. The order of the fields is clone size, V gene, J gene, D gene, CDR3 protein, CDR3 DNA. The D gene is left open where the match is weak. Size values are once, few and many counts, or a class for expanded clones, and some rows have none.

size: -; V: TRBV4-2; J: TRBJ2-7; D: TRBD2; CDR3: CASSPGLAGGDEQYF; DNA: TGTGCCAGCAGCCCCGGACTAGCGGGAGGAGACGAGCAGTACTTC
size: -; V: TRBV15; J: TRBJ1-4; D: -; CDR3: CATSAGISNEKLFF; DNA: TGTGCCACGTCCGCCGGGATATCGAATGAAAAACTGTTTTTT
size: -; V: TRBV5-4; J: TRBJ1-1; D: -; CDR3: CASSFGGRGNTEAFF; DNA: TGTGCCAGCAGCTTCGGAGGGAGGGGGAACACTGAAGCTTTCTTT
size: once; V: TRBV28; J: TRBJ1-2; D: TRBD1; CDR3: CASSKGLGTGMDYGYTF; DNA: TGTGCCAGCAGTAAAGGCTTGGGGACAGGGATGGACTATGGCTACACCTTC
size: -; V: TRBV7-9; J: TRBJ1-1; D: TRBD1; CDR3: CASSLGSGTGDTEAFF; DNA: TGTGCCAGCAGCTTAGGATCCGGGACAGGAGACACTGAAGCTTTCTTT
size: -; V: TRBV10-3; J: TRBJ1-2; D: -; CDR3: CAISESGGSAGYTF; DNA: TGTGCCATCAGTGAGTCGGGGGGATCTGCTGGCTACACCTTC
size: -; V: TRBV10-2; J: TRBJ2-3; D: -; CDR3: CASSESFSPTQYF; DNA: TGCGCCAGCAGTGAGTCGTTTAGCCCTACGCAGTATTTT
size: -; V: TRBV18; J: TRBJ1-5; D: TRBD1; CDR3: CASAPDRGQPQHF; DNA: TGTGCCAGCGCTCCGGACAGGGGACAGCCCCAGCATTTT
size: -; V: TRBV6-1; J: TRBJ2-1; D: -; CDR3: CASSDRVGSYNEQFF; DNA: TGTGCCAGCAGTGATCGGGTGGGCTCCTACAATGAGCAGTTCTTC
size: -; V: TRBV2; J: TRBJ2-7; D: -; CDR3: CASSYGLLPYEQYF; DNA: TGTGCCAGCTCCTATGGACTACTCCCCTACGAGCAGTACTTC
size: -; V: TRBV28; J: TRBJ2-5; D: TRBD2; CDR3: CASRGLAGVGQETQYF; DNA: TGTGCCAGCCGAGGACTAGCGGGAGTAGGCCAAGAGACCCAGTACTTC
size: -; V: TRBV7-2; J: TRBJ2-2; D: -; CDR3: CASSLHSVVNTGELFF; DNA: TGTGCCAGCAGCTTACACTCGGTCGTGAACACCGGGGAGCTGTTTTTT
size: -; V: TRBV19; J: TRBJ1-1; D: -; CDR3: CASSQGGNTEAFF; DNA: TGTGCCAGTAGCCAAGGAGGGAACACTGAAGCTTTCTTT
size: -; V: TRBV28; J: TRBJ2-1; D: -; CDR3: CASSFLAASYNEQFF; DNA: TGTGCCAGCAGTTTTTTAGCGGCATCCTACAATGAGCAGTTCTTC
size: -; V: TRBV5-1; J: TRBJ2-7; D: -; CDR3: CASGRDSYEQYF; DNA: TGCGCCAGCGGGCGGGATTCCTACGAGCAGTACTTC
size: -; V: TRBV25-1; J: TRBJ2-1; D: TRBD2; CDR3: CASSLSGTSGGAEEQFF; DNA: TGTGCCAGCAGTCTCTCCGGGACTAGCGGGGGGGCCGAAGAGCAGTTCTTC
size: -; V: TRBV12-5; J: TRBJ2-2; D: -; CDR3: CASGLLASSTGELFF; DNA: TGTGCTAGTGGTTTGTTAGCTAGCTCCACCGGGGAGCTGTTTTTT
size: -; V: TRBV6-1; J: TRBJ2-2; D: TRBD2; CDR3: CASSVSSGGTGELFF; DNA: TGTGCCAGCAGTGTCTCTAGCGGGGGGACCGGGGAGCTGTTTTTT
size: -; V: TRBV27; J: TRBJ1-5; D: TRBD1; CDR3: CASSLVTGGVQPQHF; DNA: TGTGCCAGCAGTCTAGTGACAGGGGGCGTTCAGCCCCAGCATTTT
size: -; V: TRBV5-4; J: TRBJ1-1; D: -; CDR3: CASSSAGFTEAFF; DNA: TGTGCCAGCAGCTCCGCCGGTTTCACTGAAGCTTTCTTT
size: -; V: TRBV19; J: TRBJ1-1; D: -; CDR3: CASSIGQAEAFF; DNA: TGTGCCAGTAGTATAGGACAGGCTGAAGCTTTCTTT
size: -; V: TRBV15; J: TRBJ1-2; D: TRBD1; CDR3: CATSRDEAGTAANYGYTF; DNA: TGTGCCACCAGCAGAGATGAAGCCGGGACAGCAGCTAACTATGGCTACACCTTC
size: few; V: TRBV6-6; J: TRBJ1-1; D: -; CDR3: CASGVAGMNTEAFF; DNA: TGTGCCAGCGGGGTCGCGGGAATGAACACTGAAGCTTTCTTT
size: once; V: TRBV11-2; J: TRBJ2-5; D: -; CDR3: CASSSFETQYF; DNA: TGTGCCAGCAGCTCCTTTGAGACCCAGTACTTC
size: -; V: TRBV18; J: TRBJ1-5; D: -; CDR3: CASSPGGEEQPQHF; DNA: TGTGCCAGCTCACCGGGTGGAGAGGAACAGCCCCAGCATTTT
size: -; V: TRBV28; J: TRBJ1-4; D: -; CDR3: CASSTPRPGTNEKLFF; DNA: TGTGCCAGCAGCACCCCCCGCCCCGGGACTAATGAAAAACTGTTTTTT
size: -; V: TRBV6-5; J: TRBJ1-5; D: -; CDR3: CASRPAQGMVQPQHF; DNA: TGTGCCAGCAGGCCTGCGCAGGGGATGGTTCAGCCCCAGCATTTT
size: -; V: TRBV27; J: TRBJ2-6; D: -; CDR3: CASSSPSGGANVLTF; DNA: TGTGCCAGCAGTTCTCCGAGTGGTGGGGCCAACGTCCTGACTTTC
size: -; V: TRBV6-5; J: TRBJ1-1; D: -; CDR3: CASSPYGGTEAFF; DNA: TGTGCCAGCAGCCCGTACGGCGGCACTGAAGCTTTCTTT
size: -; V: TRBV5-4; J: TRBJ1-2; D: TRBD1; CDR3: CASSLQGANGYTF; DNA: TGTGCCAGCAGCTTACAGGGGGCTAATGGCTACACCTTC
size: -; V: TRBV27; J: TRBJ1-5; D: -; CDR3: CASSLSGGQPQHF; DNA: TGTGCCAGCAGTTTATCTGGAGGCCAGCCCCAGCATTTT
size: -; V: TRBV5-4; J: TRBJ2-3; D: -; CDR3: CASSLGGRNTQYF; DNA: TGTGCCAGCAGCTTGGGGGGGAGGAATACGCAGTATTTT
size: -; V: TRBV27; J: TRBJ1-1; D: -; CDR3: CASSRTGPSSTEAFF; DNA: TGTGCCAGCAGTAGAACAGGGCCTTCGAGTACTGAAGCTTTCTTT
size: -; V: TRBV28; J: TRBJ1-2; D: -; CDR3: CASTQSVRYGYTF; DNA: TGTGCCAGCACCCAGTCAGTACGCTATGGCTACACCTTC
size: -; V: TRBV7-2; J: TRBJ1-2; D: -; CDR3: CASTQRGQGYGYTF; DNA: TGTGCCAGCACCCAACGCGGGCAAGGCTATGGCTACACCTTC
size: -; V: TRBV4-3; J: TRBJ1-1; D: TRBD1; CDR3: CASSQADRANTEAFF; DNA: TGCGCCAGCAGCCAAGCGGACAGGGCGAACACTGAAGCTTTCTTT